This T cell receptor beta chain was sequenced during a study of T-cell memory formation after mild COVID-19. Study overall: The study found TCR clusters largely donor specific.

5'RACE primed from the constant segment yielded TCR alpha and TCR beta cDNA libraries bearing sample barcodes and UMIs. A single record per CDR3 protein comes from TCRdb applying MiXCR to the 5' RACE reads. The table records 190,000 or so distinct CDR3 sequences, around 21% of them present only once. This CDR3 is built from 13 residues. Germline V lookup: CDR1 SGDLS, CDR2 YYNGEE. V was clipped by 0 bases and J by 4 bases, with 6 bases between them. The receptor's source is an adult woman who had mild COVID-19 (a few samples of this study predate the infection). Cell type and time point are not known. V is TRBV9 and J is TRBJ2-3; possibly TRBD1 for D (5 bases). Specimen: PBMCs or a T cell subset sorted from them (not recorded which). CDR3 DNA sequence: TGTGCCAGCAGCGTAGTACAGGCAGATACGCAGTATTTT. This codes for CASSVVQADTQYF. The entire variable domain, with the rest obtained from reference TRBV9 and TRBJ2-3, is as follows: DSGVTQTPKHLITATGQRVTLRCSPRSGDLSVYWYQQSLDQGLQFLIQYYNGEERAKGNILERFSAQQFPDLHSELNLSSLELGDSALYFCASSVVQADTQYFGPGTRLTVL.